This T cell receptor beta chain was captured by sequencing in a study of blood T cell repertoires in COVID-19. The CDR3 runs to 16 residues. After removal of 0 bases from V and 11 bases from J, the junction contained 14 bases not matched to a gene. Per the authors' pipeline: The assay estimated nucleated cells by amplifying reference gene primers. Only in-frame clones appear in the TCRdb table, and some are missing; sequencing was by immunoSEQ multiplex PCR. V, J and clone size are taken as reported in that table, and D and trimming were inferred from the DNA itself. The repertoire holds fewer than 300,000 clones, with over 75% as singletons.

The sample was peripheral blood. The clonotype was recovered from a man aged 18-30 years with active or convalescent COVID-19. V and J are TRBV23-1 and TRBJ2-3; TRBD2 agrees at 7 bases. Being an ORF, TRBV23-1 has a function that is uncertain. Here the CDR3 DNA reads TGCGCCAGCAGTCAATCCCGAGCGGGGCCCCCGCGCGGGCAGTATTTT. Residues: CASSQSRAGPPRGQYF.